This T cell receptor beta chain was retrieved from a study of cytomegalovirus exposure and HLA in healthy donors. The germline V gene encodes CDR1 SNHLY and CDR2 FYNNEI. This CDR3 spans 13 amino acids. The PCR used 60 Vbeta and 13 Jbeta primers. The method was immunoSEQ multiplex PCR; TCRdb's version includes in-frame clones alone and lacks a portion of them. In the table there are 200,000 to 250,000 clones, around four fifths of which are singletons. Sequencing input: PBMCs. The TCR sequence derives from a male donor in good health and CMV-seronegative. The chain recombines TRBV2 with TRBJ2-5; 8 bases are a match to TRBD1. Gene TRBJ2-7 matches the end of the DNA better, so the J call may be wrong. This CDR3 reads CASSEDRVDEQYF. CDR3 sequence (DNA): TGTGCCAGCAGTGAGGACAGGGTCGACGAGCAGTACTTC.